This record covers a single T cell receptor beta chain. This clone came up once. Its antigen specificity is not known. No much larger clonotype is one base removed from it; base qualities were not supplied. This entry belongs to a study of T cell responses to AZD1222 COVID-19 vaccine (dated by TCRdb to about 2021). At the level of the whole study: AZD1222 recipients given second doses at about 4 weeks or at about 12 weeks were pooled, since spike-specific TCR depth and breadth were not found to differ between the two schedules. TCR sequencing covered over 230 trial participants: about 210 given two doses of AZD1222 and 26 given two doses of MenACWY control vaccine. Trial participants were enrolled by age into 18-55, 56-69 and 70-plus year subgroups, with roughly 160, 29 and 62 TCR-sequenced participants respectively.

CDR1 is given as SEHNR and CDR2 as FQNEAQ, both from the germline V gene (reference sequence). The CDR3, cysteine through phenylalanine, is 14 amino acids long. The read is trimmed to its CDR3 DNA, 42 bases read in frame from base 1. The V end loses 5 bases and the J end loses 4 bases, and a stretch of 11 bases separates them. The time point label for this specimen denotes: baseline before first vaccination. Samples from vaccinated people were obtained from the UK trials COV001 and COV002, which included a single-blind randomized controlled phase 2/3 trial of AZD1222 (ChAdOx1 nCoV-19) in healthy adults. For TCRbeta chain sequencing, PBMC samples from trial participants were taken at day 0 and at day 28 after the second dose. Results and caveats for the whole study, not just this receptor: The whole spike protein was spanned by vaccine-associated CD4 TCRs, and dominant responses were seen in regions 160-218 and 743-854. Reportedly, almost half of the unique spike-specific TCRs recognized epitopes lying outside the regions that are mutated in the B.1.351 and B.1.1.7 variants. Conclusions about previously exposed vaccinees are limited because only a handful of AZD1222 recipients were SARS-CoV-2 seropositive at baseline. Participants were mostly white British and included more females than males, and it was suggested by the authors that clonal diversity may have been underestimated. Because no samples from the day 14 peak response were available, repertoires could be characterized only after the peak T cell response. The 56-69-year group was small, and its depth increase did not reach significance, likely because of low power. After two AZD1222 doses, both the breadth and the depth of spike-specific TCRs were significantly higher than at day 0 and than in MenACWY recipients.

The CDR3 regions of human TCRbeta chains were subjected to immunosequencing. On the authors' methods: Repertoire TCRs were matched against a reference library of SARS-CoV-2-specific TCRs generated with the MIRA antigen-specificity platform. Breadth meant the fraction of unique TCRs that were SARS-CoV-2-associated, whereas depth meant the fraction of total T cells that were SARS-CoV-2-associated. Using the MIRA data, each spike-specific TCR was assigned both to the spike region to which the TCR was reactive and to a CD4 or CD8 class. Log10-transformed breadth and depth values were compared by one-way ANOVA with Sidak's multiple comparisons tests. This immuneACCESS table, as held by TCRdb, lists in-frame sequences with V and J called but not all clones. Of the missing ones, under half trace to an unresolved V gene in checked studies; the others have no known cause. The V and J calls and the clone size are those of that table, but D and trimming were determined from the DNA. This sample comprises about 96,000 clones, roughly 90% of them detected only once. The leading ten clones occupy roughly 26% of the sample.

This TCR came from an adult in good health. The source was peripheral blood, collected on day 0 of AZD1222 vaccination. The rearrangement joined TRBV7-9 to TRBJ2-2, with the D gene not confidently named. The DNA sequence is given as TGTGCCAGCAGCCCCCCCAACCCCACCGGGGAGCTGTTTTTT. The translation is CASSPPNPTGELFF. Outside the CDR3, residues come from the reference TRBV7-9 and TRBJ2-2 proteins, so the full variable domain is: DTGVSQNPRHKITKRGQNVTFRCDPISEHNRLYWYRQTLGQGPEFLTYFQNEAQLEKSRLLSDRFSAERPKGSFSTLEIQRTEQGDSAMYLCASSPPNPTGELFFGEGSRLTVL.